Ten or more counts support the clone carrying this T cell receptor (beta chain). Its antigen is currently unknown. V was clipped by 4 bases and J by 3 bases, with 13 bases between them. Germline-derived CDR1 and CDR2 are SGHTA and FQGNSA. CDR3 length equals 15 residues. The sample belongs to a study of T cells in Graves' hyperthyroidism and ophthalmopathy. Study-wide findings and caveats: A median about 6.5 months before onset, the model predicted ophthalmopathy. Most thyroid clonotypes that were expanded above 0.001 also turned up in blood.

What was amplified from RNA transcripts were TCR beta CDR3 regions. RT-PCR in the first round (using the HTBI primer set) targeted the TCR CDR3. TCRdb called the multiplex PCR reads again in MiXCR, with one record for every CDR3 protein. The data show under 550,000 distinct CDR3 sequences, with approximately 20% seen just once and approximately 50% held by the top ten. The rearrangement links TRBV7-2 to TRBJ1-5, with a tentative D call TRBD1 (5 bases). The origin of this receptor is a man aged 40-50 years with Graves' ophthalmopathy. Sequenced material: blood. CDR3 DNA: TGTGCCAGCAGCTCCCGACTAGGACACAATCAGCCCCAGCATTTT. Translating it yields CASSSRLGHNQPQHF.